The rows below give T cell receptor beta chains drawn from one sample of a study of cytotoxic CD8 clonotypes in ibrutinib-treated CLL. The assay was immunoSEQ multiplex PCR, and TCRdb's table has in-frame clones only and misses some. Of 20,000 to 25,000 clones in the sample, roughly 72% were seen once. The material sequenced was PBMCs, taken before ibrutinib treatment. These receptors originate from a human donor with chronic lymphocytic leukemia. Each CDR3 is given with its conserved first and last residue. A D gene is named only where the DNA matches it firmly. Size is omitted from some rows. Given values are once, few, many or a class for expanded clones.

j_call d_call clone_size v_call cdr3_aa cdr3_nt
TRBJ2-2 NA large TRBV2 CASSEGKISPGELFF TGTGCCAGCAGTGAGGGGAAAATATCCCCCGGGGAGCTGTTTTTT
TRBJ1-5 TRBD1 few TRBV18 CASSPTGGDQPQHF TGTGCCAGCTCACCTACAGGGGGGGATCAGCCCCAGCATTTT
TRBJ1-4 NA once TRBV29-1 CSVRDGSEKLFF TGCAGCGTCCGGGACGGTTCCGAAAAACTGTTTTTT
TRBJ1-4 NA NA TRBV9 CASSVGQGLYEKLFF TGTGCCAGCAGCGTAGGCCAGGGGCTTTATGAAAAACTGTTTTTT
TRBJ2-4 NA NA TRBV18 CASSPPTRVDIQYF TGTGCCAGCTCACCCCCGACGAGGGTGGACATTCAGTACTTC
TRBJ1-1 NA NA TRBV19 CASSSGLWTEAFF TGTGCCAGTTCGTCCGGGTTGTGGACTGAAGCTTTCTTT
TRBJ1-1 TRBD1 NA TRBV6-1 CASSRTGLEAFF TGTGCCAGCAGTCGGACAGGGCTTGAAGCTTTCTTT
TRBJ1-5 TRBD1 few TRBV28 CASKSLETGSNQPQHF TGTGCCAGCAAATCCTTAGAGACAGGGAGCAATCAGCCCCAGCATTTT
TRBJ2-7 TRBD2 NA TRBV10-2 CASFSGRNYEQYF TGCGCCAGCTTTAGCGGGAGGAACTACGAGCAGTACTTC
TRBJ2-2 NA NA TRBV6-1 CASSEEGAVGELFF TGTGCCAGCAGTGAAGAAGGGGCTGTCGGGGAGCTGTTTTTT
TRBJ2-7 NA NA TRBV18 CASSRTASYEQYF TGTGCCAGCTCGCGGACAGCCTCCTACGAGCAGTACTTC
TRBJ2-7 NA NA TRBV29-1 CSVWSQREYEQYF TGCAGCGTTTGGTCACAGCGAGAGTACGAGCAGTACTTC
TRBJ2-5 TRBD1 NA TRBV18 CASSPSGTGNQETQYF TGTGCCAGCTCACCCTCCGGGACAGGCAACCAAGAGACCCAGTACTTC
TRBJ2-7 TRBD2 NA TRBV5-1 CASSPGLAIFEQYF TGCGCCAGCAGCCCGGGACTAGCAATTTTCGAGCAGTACTTC
TRBJ2-5 NA NA TRBV2 CASSEYREETQYF TGTGCCAGCAGTGAATACAGGGAAGAGACCCAGTACTTC
TRBJ2-6 TRBD2 NA TRBV18 CASSPRSGNSGANVLTF TGTGCCAGCTCACCACGGAGCGGGAACTCTGGGGCCAACGTCCTGACTTTC
TRBJ2-7 NA NA TRBV7-6 CASSLAPTTSYEQYF TGTGCCAGCAGCTTAGCGCCTACCACCTCCTACGAGCAGTACTTC
TRBJ2-7 TRBD2 NA TRBV4-2 CASSSTSAEQYF TGTGCCAGCAGCTCGACTAGCGCCGAGCAGTACTTC
TRBJ2-7 NA few TRBV6-6 CASSSPAGEQYF TGTGCCAGCAGTTCCCCAGCAGGCGAGCAGTACTTC
TRBJ2-3 NA NA TRBV28 CASSALGGSDTQYF TGTGCCAGCAGTGCCCTAGGAGGTTCGGATACGCAGTATTTT
TRBJ1-2 TRBD1 few TRBV30 CAWVAPDRKNYGYTF TGTGCCTGGGTAGCCCCGGACAGGAAGAACTATGGCTACACCTTC
TRBJ2-3 TRBD2 NA TRBV19 CASSAAGSTDTQYF TGTGCCAGTAGTGCAGCGGGGAGCACAGATACGCAGTATTTT
TRBJ2-5 NA NA TRBV6-6 CASSSNQETQYF TGTGCCAGCAGTAGCAACCAAGAGACCCAGTACTTC
TRBJ2-7 NA NA TRBV2 CASRGRPAYEQYF TGTGCCAGCAGAGGACGGCCTGCCTACGAGCAGTACTTC
TRBJ2-2 NA NA TRBV5-1 CASSRSGDHTGELFF TGCGCCAGCAGTCGTTCAGGAGACCACACCGGGGAGCTGTTTTTT
TRBJ2-2 TRBD1 NA TRBV9 CASMKGQGNTGELFF TGTGCCAGCATGAAGGGACAGGGAAACACCGGGGAGCTGTTTTTT
TRBJ2-1 TRBD1 few TRBV6-1 CASRDRGIHNEQFF TGTGCCAGCAGAGACAGGGGTATACACAATGAGCAGTTCTTC
TRBJ2-3 TRBD1 NA TRBV6-1 CASRRTGKYTDTQYF TGTGCCAGCAGACGGACAGGGAAGTACACAGATACGCAGTATTTT
TRBJ2-6 NA NA TRBV6-5 CAIGVRANVLTF TGTGCCATCGGGGTCAGGGCCAACGTCCTGACTTTC
TRBJ2-3 TRBD1 NA TRBV15 CATSTGQGARTDTQYF TGTGCCACCAGCACCGGACAGGGGGCCAGGACAGATACGCAGTATTTT
TRBJ2-5 NA once TRBV5-8 CAERFGGGETQYF TGTGCCGAACGCTTCGGGGGTGGAGAGACCCAGTACTTC
TRBJ2-1 TRBD2 NA TRBV5-1 CASSATGTSGDEQFF TGCGCCAGCAGCGCGACCGGGACTAGCGGGGATGAGCAGTTCTTC
TRBJ2-1 NA NA TRBV9 CASSATVRSYNEQFF TGTGCCAGCAGCGCAACAGTCCGTTCCTACAATGAGCAGTTCTTC
TRBJ2-3 NA NA TRBV18 CASSPPASQDTQYF TGTGCCAGCTCACCACCGGCCAGCCAAGATACGCAGTATTTT
TRBJ2-7 NA NA TRBV12-2 CASRLTSPPGGVYEQYF TGTGCAAGTCGCTTGACCAGTCCCCCAGGGGGCGTCTACGAGCAGTACTTC
TRBJ2-7 NA NA TRBV28 CASSAGGPSSYEQYF TGTGCCAGCAGTGCCGGAGGCCCGAGCTCCTACGAGCAGTACTTC
TRBJ2-3 NA NA TRBV4-3 CASSQGPVGYSTDTQYF TGCGCCAGCAGCCAAGGCCCCGTTGGGTATAGCACAGATACGCAGTATTTT
TRBJ1-1 NA NA TRBV28 CASSAQVEAFF TGTGCCAGCAGTGCACAGGTTGAAGCTTTCTTT
TRBJ1-5 TRBD1 NA TRBV5-1 CASSWTGSDQPQHF TGCGCCAGCAGCTGGACAGGGTCGGATCAGCCCCAGCATTTT
TRBJ2-5 NA NA TRBV7-9 CASSLSRGQETQYF TGTGCCAGCAGCTTATCTCGGGGCCAGGAGACCCAGTACTTC
TRBJ2-7 NA NA TRBV28 CASSLPGRGSYEQYF TGTGCCAGCAGTTTACCGGGTCGGGGCTCCTACGAGCAGTACTTC
TRBJ1-1 TRBD1 NA TRBV5-1 CASSAGTGIAEAFF TGCGCCAGCAGCGCCGGGACAGGGATCGCTGAAGCTTTCTTT
TRBJ2-2 TRBD1 NA TRBV25-1 CASRRQGNTGELFF TGTGCCAGCAGACGACAGGGGAACACCGGGGAGCTGTTTTTT
TRBJ2-5 NA NA TRBV5-5 CASSSLGLLQETQYF TGTGCCAGCAGCTCTCTTGGTCTCTTACAAGAGACCCAGTACTTC
TRBJ2-1 NA NA TRBV27 CASSFRGMSYNEQFF TGTGCCAGCAGTTTCCGCGGGATGTCCTACAATGAGCAGTTCTTC
TRBJ2-2 NA NA TRBV14 CASSQDGRGHTGELFF TGTGCCAGCAGCCAAGACGGGAGGGGGCACACCGGGGAGCTGTTTTTT
TRBJ2-2 NA NA TRBV9 CASSVDLNTGELFF TGTGCCAGCAGCGTAGACTTAAACACCGGGGAGCTGTTTTTT
TRBJ2-5 NA NA TRBV27 CASKPNQGETQYF TGTGCCAGCAAGCCTAACCAGGGGGAGACCCAGTACTTC
TRBJ2-7 NA NA TRBV9 CASSVGARAYEQYF TGTGCCAGCAGCGTAGGGGCCAGGGCCTACGAGCAGTACTTC
TRBJ2-2 NA few TRBV5-6 CASSFRGAGELFF TGTGCCAGCAGCTTTAGGGGCGCCGGGGAGCTGTTTTTT
TRBJ1-3 TRBD1 NA TRBV11-2 CASSRRAVGQGRGNTIYF TGTGCCAGCAGCCGAAGAGCCGTAGGACAGGGACGAGGAAACACCATATATTTT
TRBJ2-7 TRBD1 NA TRBV4-1 CASSQVQGQGSFSYEQYF TGCGCCAGCAGCCAAGTACAGGGACAGGGTTCCTTCTCCTACGAGCAGTACTTC
TRBJ2-5 TRBD1 NA TRBV7-2 CASSRDRSQETQYF TGTGCCAGCAGCCGGGACAGGTCTCAAGAGACCCAGTACTTC